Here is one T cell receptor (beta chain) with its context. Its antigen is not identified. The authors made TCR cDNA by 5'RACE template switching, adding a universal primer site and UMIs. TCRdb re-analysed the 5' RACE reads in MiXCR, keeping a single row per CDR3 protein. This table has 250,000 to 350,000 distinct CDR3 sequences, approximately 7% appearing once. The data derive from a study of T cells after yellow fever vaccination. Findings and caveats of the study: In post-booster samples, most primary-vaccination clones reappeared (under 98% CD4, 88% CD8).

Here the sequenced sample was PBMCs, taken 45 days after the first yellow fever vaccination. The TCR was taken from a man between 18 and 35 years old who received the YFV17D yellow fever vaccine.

CDR3 protein: CSATRPGGSKQFF. CDR3 DNA sequence: TGCAGTGCGACCCGCCCCGGGGGCAGTAAGCAGTTCTTC. The chain couples TRBV20-1 to TRBJ2-1, with D perhaps being TRBD1 or TRBD2 (6 bases each). In germline, CDR1 is DFQATT, CDR2 SNEGSKA (reference sequence). The CDR3 runs 13 residues. V was trimmed by 6 bases and J by 11 bases, leaving 20 bases between them.